This T cell receptor beta chain was sequenced during a study of control samples from healthy donors and cancer patients (dated by TCRdb to 2020 to 2021). As encoded in the germline V gene (reference sequence), CDR1 is SEHNR while CDR2 is FQNEAQ. Its CDR3 holds 12 amino acids, cysteine through phenylalanine. The CDR3 DNA has 36 bases and is translated from base 1. The germline ends are 6 bases apart after V is trimmed by 1 base and J by 8 bases. About this clone itself: Its antigen target is currently unknown. No base-level quality is on record; no much larger clone is a single base apart.

Receptors were amplified or captured by the immunoSEQ multiplex PCR assay. This is the immuneACCESS table as TCRdb keeps it, with only in-frame sequences that have V and J called. A part of the clones is gone; compared with another copy, unresolved V genes explain less than half, and the rest is unexplained. The sample table lists around 150,000 clones, roughly 90% of them with a count of one. Around 13% of the sample rests with the top ten. The sequence was collected from a man aged 25 to 45 in good health. The chain uses TRBV7-9 and TRBJ2-1; TRBD1 is possibly the D segment (5 matching bases). Sequencing input: blood. The CDR3 reads CASSLVRDEQFF. The DNA reads TGTGCCAGCAGCTTAGTCAGGGATGAGCAGTTCTTC.